Reported below is one T cell receptor (beta chain). Its antigen target is currently unknown. Base qualities are not recorded, but no much larger clone differs from it by a single base. These data are taken from a study of cytomegalovirus exposure and HLA in healthy donors (dated by TCRdb to between 2016 and 2019). Looking at the study overall: In an earlier analysis of 587 of the donors, approximately 300 Gb of sequence data and approximately 120 million unique TCR beta sequences from roughly 200 million T cells were reported. To predict cytomegalovirus infection status, the study combined high-throughput TCR immunosequencing, statistical association of individual TCRs with disease status, and machine learning. In a later analysis, previously published TCR beta repertoires from 500 to 750 donors were re-analyzed and high-resolution HLA genotyping was added so that TCR occurrence patterns could be studied. On average, around 240,000 unique TCR beta nucleotide sequences were sequenced per donor among a few hundred genotyped donors of the cohort, with roughly a sixth of those sequences being non-productive. Using immunosequencing, the study profiled T cell repertoires from 550 to 750 subjects and related those repertoires to cytomegalovirus serostatus. The number of typed donors differed by locus: about 620-640 for A, B, C, DRB1 and DQB1; 522 for DQA1; fewer than 610 for DPA1; and 450 to 480 for DPB1. Rather than drawing on any new phenotypic data, the later analysis identified candidate immune exposures from TCR beta sequences and the way those sequences occurred across donors. Besides the first cohort of 500 to 700 subjects, a separate validation cohort made up of some 110 different subjects was used. Of the roughly 390 genotyped donors, approximately 81% were placed in the genetic ancestry cluster associated with self-reported Caucasian donors. Genome-wide SNP genotypes for about 65% of the roughly 670 donors were used in a later genetic analysis, which treated that subset as a discovery cohort. Several DR-DQ haplotypes were treated as single units for association and clustering because of strong linkage in the cohort. Donor age, sex, ethnicity and CMV serostatus were collected together with the repertoire data. The study aimed to test whether signatures of past pathogen exposure could be identified by cataloging public T cell receptors. In an earlier analysis of over 550 of the donors, high-throughput TCR beta sequencing was used to judge whether each TCR beta V gene segment behaved as functional or pseudogenic. Both class I and class II loci were covered by HLA typing, at four-digit resolution. Every discovery cohort repertoire had been produced on one sequencing platform. Roughly 300 gigabases of sequencing data and around 90 million unique TCR sequences made up an early release that covered several hundred HLA-typed donors.

From the germline V gene, CDR1 is SGHTA and CDR2 is FQGNSA. V is cut by 1 base and J by 0 bases, and the space between the germline ends is 9 bases. The CDR3 measures 15 amino acids from cysteine to phenylalanine. Kept here is only the CDR3 DNA, which spans 45 bases and is read in frame from base 1. The method behind the library was the immunoSEQ multiplex PCR assay. A mixture of 60 forward primers for TCR Vbeta segments and 13 reverse primers for TCR Jbeta segments was used in the multiplex PCR. The CDR3 region of rearranged TCR beta genes was amplified from genomic DNA by a multiplex PCR assay. On the Illumina HiSeq System, the amplified TCR beta libraries were sequenced as 87-base-pair reads. The paper's data handling went like this. A later analysis counted approximately 74 million unique TCR beta chains across the 600 to 850 repertoires, and around 12 million of these chains were shared by at least two donors. Raw reads were error-corrected and collapsed into unique sequences by a nearest-neighbor algorithm in which closely related sequences were merged to remove PCR and sequencing errors. Alignment of CDR3 sequences to IMGT reference sequences was used to assign V, D and J gene segments. Each retained sequence needed at least a six-nucleotide match to both a V gene segment and a J gene segment. A rearrangement counted as productive if the CDR3 had no stop codons and remained in frame with V and J, and every other rearrangement counted as non-productive. CDR3 was defined according to IMGT convention as the region running from the second conserved V-encoded cysteine to the conserved J-encoded phenylalanine. The earlier analysis of about 590 of the donors excluded sequences that lacked an unambiguous match to a single V gene segment. In an earlier analysis of approximately 590 of the donors, a V segment was called functional when productive rearrangements were above 56.7%, and segregating when the standard deviation between donors exceeded 5%. A statistical classification framework was built to diagnose cytomegalovirus status from the catalog of TCR beta chain sequences. A later analysis assigned V and J genes by comparing TCR nucleotide sequences with IMGT/GENE-DB human TR gene sequences. Using the TCRdist pipeline, a later analysis assigned CDR3 sequences along with most-parsimonious VDJ recombination scenarios. In a later analysis, each TCR beta chain was defined by its CDR3 amino acid sequence together with its V-gene family, and reads lacking a unique V-gene family were excluded. As a way to deal with suspected cross-contamination and a sequencing artifact, a later analysis dropped more than 500 nucleotide sequences that were highly shared and had low generation probability. For each public chain, a later analysis derived a clonal expansion index from normalized ranks of inferred template counts within each repertoire. Generation probabilities in a later analysis came from a VDJ recombination model fitted to out-of-frame rearrangements, and those results were checked against IGoR. In a later analysis, TCR-TCR, TCR-HLA and TCR-CMV co-occurrence was scored with hypergeometric tests, and a repertoire-size bias correction was applied to TCR pairs. False discovery rates were estimated in a later analysis by permuting HLA or CMV assignments 20 times. A later analysis grouped co-occurring TCRs with DBSCAN, adding TCRdist sequence similarity when clustering within HLA-allele-positive subsets. Co-occurrence clustering excluded repertoires with fewer than 30,000 or more than 120,000 public chains, plus five with anomalous nucleotide sharing. The source is immuneACCESS, and TCRdb retained only in-frame sequences with V and J called. Part of the clones is not carried over; for the studies checked, unresolved V genes explain less than half of this, and the remainder is unexplained. That table supplies the V and J calls and clone size; D and trimming were determined from the DNA. Present in this sample are roughly 200,000 clones, roughly 80% of which were seen just once. Approximately 2% of the sample is in the top ten clones.

Overall study outcomes, separate from this receptor: The authors suggested that the approach could potentially be extended to other disease states and immunological phenotypes. A few of the identified cytomegalovirus-associated TCR beta chains were confirmed in vitro to be specific for cytomegalovirus antigens. Because the 87-base-pair reads could not distinguish some IMGT-functional V segments, including TRBV6-2 and TRBV6-3, those segments were excluded. A group of highly shared sequence variants was considered likely to be a technical artifact of the sequencing pipeline. Compared with equally common non-associated chains, HLA-associated TCR beta chains in a later analysis were more clonally expanded and had lower generation probabilities. In the study, roughly 160 TCR beta chains were listed as associated with cytomegalovirus. A later analysis found that most CMV-associated TCR beta chains appeared HLA-restricted, with HLA associations seemingly driven largely by CMV exposure. HLA typing was unavailable for some donors at each locus, so association tests used only the typed subset. In a later analysis, the rate of TCR association differed among HLA loci, with DRB1 alleles having the most associated TCRs and HLA-C alleles having the fewest. Most TCR sequences were observed very rarely across donors, whereas some public TCRs were present in many individuals. Because counts were too low, approximately 15 rarely observed V segments, including chromosome 9 orphons, were excluded from the earlier analysis of a few hundred of the donors. CMV serostatus was the only immune exposure information available for the cohort. In a later genetic analysis, a missense DCLRE1C variant was associated with V-gene and J-gene trimming of TCR beta chains, and the association was replicated in an independent cohort. The presence/absence analyses assumed that sequencing depth was roughly uniform across donors, and that assumption may not be true. At a false discovery rate of 0.05, a later analysis linked fewer than 20,000 TCR beta sequences to specific HLA alleles. According to a later genetic analysis, donors in an Asian-associated ancestry cluster had fewer N-insertions in productive TCRs than the approximately 690-donor mean. The classifier was reported to diagnose cytomegalovirus status with high specificity and sensitivity in both the original and validation cohorts. A further reported finding was that TCR beta sequences accurately predicted the HLA-A and HLA-B alleles for most subjects in the first cohort. Assigning TCR associations to individual alleles was difficult when HLA alleles, especially DR and DQ, strongly co-occurred. An earlier analysis of some 560 of the donors showed that most TCR beta V segments appeared in productive rearrangements either about 90% or about 30% of the time, which broadly matched IMGT annotations. Linkage disequilibrium might explain the correlated functional status among segregating V segments, but an unknown experimental factor could not be excluded. According to a later analysis, parvovirus B19, influenza, CMV and Epstein-Barr virus appeared linked to several top co-occurrence clusters. The cohort was sequenced for TCR beta chains only, and without alpha or paired-chain data the features that could be detected were limited.

The cohort comprised 550 to 700 healthy bone marrow donors. At the time of sampling, every cohort member was nominally healthy, though immune exposures that went unrecorded were likely present. The donor was CMV seropositive and belonged to the group of 250 to 300 seropositive cohort members. Every donor gave a peripheral blood sample, and the peripheral blood mononuclear cells from that sample were used for TCR beta sequencing. Genomic DNA was extracted from the blood cell samples with the Qiagen DNeasy Blood Extraction Kit. The rearrangement joined TRBV7-2 to TRBJ1-2; a tentative D call is TRBD1 (6 bases match). The sequence derives from a woman aged 25 to 39 in good health and CMV-seropositive. Sequencing was carried out using PBMCs. The CDR3 corresponds to CASSLDWTANYGYTF. In nucleotides, the sequence is TGTGCCAGCAGCTTAGATTGGACAGCTAACTATGGCTACACCTTC.